This T cell receptor beta chain was captured in a study of blood T cell repertoires in COVID-19 (dated by TCRdb to between 2020 and 2021). In terms of the full investigation: Samples covering the acute and convalescent phases of COVID-19 were provided by collaborators in the United States, Italy and Spain. The samples were drawn from two sources: the first 160 participants of the ongoing ImmuneRACE study, and 950 to 1,500 subjects contributed by 6 global collaborators. Where HLA class I and class II types were available, the types were taken from metadata supplied by the sample provider, not from assay-based typing. A freely available public database, intended as a resource for researchers studying the immune response to SARS-CoV-2, is where the repertoires were released. The prospective study material was composed of cDNA or gDNA derived from T cells, B-cell-depleted T cells, or PBMCs. Nearly every sample came with metadata listing a de-identified subject ID, COVID-19 status, age in years and sex. Deeply sampled blood TCRbeta repertoires from subjects exposed to, actively infected with, or recovered from COVID-19 were included in the dataset.

The immunoSEQ Assay, a bias-controlled multiplex PCR, was used to amplify TCRbeta CDR3 regions from genomic DNA. The paper's processing steps were these. Nucleated cell counts per sample were estimated from amplification of reference gene primers within the assay. Sequence reads were collapsed and filtered to measure the absolute abundance of every unique TCRbeta CDR3 rearrangement. For each sample, productive Simpson clonality was calculated by taking the square root of Simpson's diversity index across productive rearrangements. TCRdb retrieved this table from immuneACCESS and kept in-frame rearrangements only. Not all clones are present; in checked studies, unresolved V genes account for under half, and no reason is known for the remainder. That table gives V, J and clone size, and the DNA gave D and trimming. Recorded for this sample are 200,000 to 250,000 clones; approximately 80% of them occurred a single time. The ten largest clones take up 7.5% of the sample.

Its CDR3 holds 14 amino acids, cysteine through phenylalanine. Only CDR3 DNA is held: 42 bases, read in frame from base 1. CDR1 and CDR2 are read off the germline V gene (reference sequence) as LNHDA and SQIVND. Trimming at the junction amounts to 9 bases on V and 3 bases on J, and the germline ends lie 17 bases apart. General findings and caveats noted by the study authors: The amount of clinical and demographic metadata varied by source and participant and was provided uncurated.

One collaborating source in Seattle enrolled patients while the patients were actively infected and followed the patients over time throughout the course of disease. The collaborating institutions used their own protocols to collect whole blood in K2EDTA tubes. For TCRbeta analysis, collaborator samples were shipped as frozen whole blood, as isolated PBMCs, or as DNA extracted from either sample type. For this clone: It lacks a known antigen. The sample holds no much larger clone one base away, and base qualities are not on file.

The sequence is built from TRBV19 and TRBJ1-2, with a weak D call of TRBD1 (6 bases match). The receptor was isolated from a woman of 80 years or more with COVID-19, enrolled during active disease. The sample comprised peripheral blood. CDR3 protein: CASARGGFDYGYTF. Read as DNA, the sequence is TGTGCCAGCGCTCGGGGGGGCTTTGACTATGGCTACACCTTC.